This entry concerns a single T cell receptor beta chain. Its binding antigen is unknown. Base qualities are not at hand, and no much larger clone is one base apart. The CDR3 regions of human TCRbeta chains were analyzed by immunosequencing. Concerning the study's data processing: TCRs in the repertoires were compared against a reference library of SARS-CoV-2-specific TCRs that had been generated with the MIRA antigen-specificity platform. Breadth was defined as the fraction of unique TCRs that were SARS-CoV-2-associated. Depth was defined as the fraction of total T cells that were SARS-CoV-2-associated. Using the MIRA data, each spike-specific TCR was mapped to the spike region that the TCR reacts to and placed in a CD4 or CD8 class. Log10-transformed breadth and depth values were compared by one-way ANOVA with Sidak's multiple comparisons tests. In TCRdb, the immuneACCESS table is reduced to in-frame sequences with V and J assigned. These tables do not hold every clone; where another copy was compared, an unresolved V gene accounts for under half, and the others remain unexplained. That table is the source of V, J and clone size, and D and trimming were worked out from the DNA. Across this sample there are 150,000 to 200,000 clones, with approximately 90% seen only once. Less than 1.5% of the sample rests with the top ten.

Interpreted using the paper, the time point label stands for: about 28 days (+/-7) after the second vaccine dose. AZD1222 recipients given second doses at about 4 weeks or at about 12 weeks were pooled, since spike-specific TCR depth and breadth were not found to differ between the two schedules. The vaccinee samples were drawn from two UK trials, COV001 and COV002, one of which was a single-blind randomized controlled phase 2/3 trial testing AZD1222 (ChAdOx1 nCoV-19) in healthy adults. For TCRbeta chain sequencing, PBMC samples were collected from trial participants at day 0 and at day 28 after the second dose. The sample belongs to a study of T cell responses to AZD1222 COVID-19 vaccine (dated by TCRdb to about 2021). A note on the overall study: A total of 233 trial participants underwent TCR sequencing, of whom about 200 had received two doses of AZD1222 and around 26 had received two doses of the MenACWY control vaccine. Trial participants were enrolled by age into subgroups of 18-55, 56-69 and 70-plus years, and around 150, 29 and 61 TCR-sequenced participants, respectively, were included in these subgroups. Broad study findings and their caveats: Nearly half of unique spike-specific TCRs reportedly recognized epitopes outside regions mutated in the B.1.351 and B.1.1.7 variants. The whole spike protein was spanned by vaccine-associated CD4 TCRs, and dominant responses were seen in regions 160-218 and 743-854. Spike-specific TCR breadth and depth rose significantly after two AZD1222 doses compared with day 0 and with MenACWY recipients. Because no day 14 peak-response samples were available, repertoires were characterized only after the peak T cell response. Conclusions about previously exposed vaccinees were limited because only six AZD1222 recipients were SARS-CoV-2 seropositive at baseline. In the small 56-69-year group, the increase in depth fell short of significance, most likely because of low power. Participants were mostly white British and included more females than males, and it was suggested by the authors that clonal diversity may have been underestimated.

The V end gives up 3 bases and the J end 0 bases, leaving 8 bases in the junction not matched to a gene. The CDR3, cysteine through phenylalanine, is 20 amino acids long. Only the CDR3 region is kept as DNA, spanning 60 bases read in frame from base 1. CDR1 and CDR2, per the germline V gene (reference sequence), are MNHEY and SMNVEV. The material was peripheral blood, obtained 28 days after the second AZD1222 dose. This receptor was taken from an adult who received the AZD1222 COVID-19 vaccine. Recombination connected TRBV27 to TRBJ2-1, with TRBD2 matching 16 junction bases. CDR3 region: CASSFGTSGRGVRSYNEQFF. The base sequence is TGTGCCAGCAGTTTCGGGACTAGCGGGAGGGGGGTTCGCTCCTACAATGAGCAGTTCTTC.